The 4 T cell receptor beta chains presented below share a single source sample, sequenced in a study of cytomegalovirus exposure and HLA in healthy donors. Both 60 Vbeta primers and 13 Jbeta primers went into the PCR. Clones were read by immunoSEQ multiplex PCR, and TCRdb kept only the in-frame ones, dropping some. The profile shows a few hundred thousand clones, 80% to 90% of them singletons. Sequencing input: PBMCs. These receptor sequences come from a woman between 18 and 29 years old in good health and CMV-seronegative.

The chain couples TRBV5-4 to TRBJ1-1, with 7 bases matching TRBD1. In germline, CDR1 is SGHNT, CDR2 YYREEE (reference sequence). The junction had 17 bases not matched to a gene; V was cut back by 4 bases and J by 11 bases. The CDR3 spans 15 residues. The CDR3 reads CASSRSGTVHLGAFF. Written as DNA, the CDR3 is TGTGCCAGCAGCCGTTCCGGGACAGTGCACTTGGGGGCTTTCTTT.

V gene TRBV6-5 combines with J gene TRBJ2-3; TRBD2 might be the D (7 bases). Between the trimmed V and J ends, which lost 7 bases and 4 bases, there was a span of 15 bases. Germline CDR1 reads MNHEY; CDR2 reads SVGAGI. The CDR3 is 14 residues long. CDR3 sequence reads: CASKRGGGADTQYF. The CDR3 coding sequence is TGTGCCAGCAAGAGGGGGGGCGGCGCAGATACGCAGTATTTT.

This chain links TRBV5-1 with TRBJ2-1; D might be TRBD1 (5 bases). Germline V gene data show CDR1 as SGHRS and CDR2 as YFSETQ. The CDR3 runs to 15 residues. Trimming took 4 bases from V and 10 from J, leaving 21 bases between them. CDR3 region: CASSLAPDNSWEQFF. The CDR3 bases are TGCGCCAGCAGCCTGGCCCCGGACAATTCGTGGGAGCAGTTCTTC. The complete variable domain, with remaining parts taken from reference TRBV5-1 and TRBJ2-1, reads KAGVTQTPRYLIKTRGQQVTLSCSPISGHRSVSWYQQTPGQGLQFLFEYFSETQRNKGNFPGRFSGRQFSNSRSEMNVSTLELGDSALYLCASSLAPDNSWEQFFGPGTRLTVL.

V gene TRBV21-1 combines with J gene TRBJ1-2. TRBV21-1 is noted as a pseudogene. This CDR3 is 15 amino acids long. CDR3 sequence (DNA): TGTGCCAGCAGCAAATTCGGAGGCCGGGTCTATGGCTACACCTTC. As protein: CASSKFGGRVYGYTF.